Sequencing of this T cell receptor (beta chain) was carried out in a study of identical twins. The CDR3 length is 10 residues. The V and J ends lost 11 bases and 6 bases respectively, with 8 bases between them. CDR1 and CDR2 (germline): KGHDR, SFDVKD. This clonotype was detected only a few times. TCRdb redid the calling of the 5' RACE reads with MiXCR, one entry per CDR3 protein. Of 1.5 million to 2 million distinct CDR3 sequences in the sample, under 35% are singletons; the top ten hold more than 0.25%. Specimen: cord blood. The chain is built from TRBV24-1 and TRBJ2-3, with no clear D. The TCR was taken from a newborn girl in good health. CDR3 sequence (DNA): TGTGCCAAAGATGGGGATACGCAGTATTTT. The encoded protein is CAKDGDTQYF.